The present TCR beta chain was sequenced within a study of cytomegalovirus exposure and HLA in healthy donors (dated 2017 in TCRdb). About the investigation overall: According to a later analysis, the 120 or so validation repertoires were produced on the same platform as the roughly 720 repertoires of the first cohort. The aim of the study was to test whether cataloging public T cell receptors could identify signatures of past pathogen exposure. A separate validation cohort of roughly 110 different subjects was used in addition to the 666-subject first cohort. To predict cytomegalovirus infection status, the study combined high-throughput TCR immunosequencing, statistical association of individual TCRs with disease status, and machine learning. The paper's findings and limits, for the study overall: In a later analysis, TCRs clustered in the first cohort were found to also tend to co-occur in the 130 or so validation repertoires, with 94% of cluster scores above 0. The classifier was reported to diagnose cytomegalovirus status with high specificity and sensitivity in both the original and validation cohorts. The authors suggested that the approach could potentially be generalized to other disease states and immunological phenotypes. The study gave a list of about 150 TCR beta chains associated with cytomegalovirus. A few of the identified cytomegalovirus-associated TCR beta chains were confirmed in vitro to be specific for cytomegalovirus antigens. The validation cohort had no HLA typing available for a later analysis, so co-occurrence within that cohort was assessed over all 130 or so repertoires. Most TCR sequences were seen in very few donors, while some public TCRs were found in many individuals.

With regard to this clone: Its binding antigen is unknown. Base qualities are not provided; no much larger clone lies one nucleotide away.

The receptor library was made with the immunoSEQ multiplex PCR assay. Under the source paper's analysis protocol: A statistical classification framework was built for diagnosing cytomegalovirus status from the catalog of TCR beta chain sequences. This is the immuneACCESS table as TCRdb keeps it, with only in-frame sequences that have V and J called. A part of the clones is gone; compared with another copy, unresolved V genes explain less than half, and the rest is unexplained. V and J calls and clone size are as listed in that table; D and trimming were resolved from the DNA. A total of some 110,000 clones appear in this sample, about 83% of them only once. Around 5.1% of the sample belongs to the ten largest clones. From the cysteine up to the phenylalanine, the CDR3 has a length of 15 residues. Only the CDR3 part of the read is kept: 45 bases, read in frame from the first base. CDR1 SNHLY and CDR2 FYNNEI are derived from the germline V gene. V loses 7 bases, J loses 7 bases, and the germline ends lie 20 bases apart.

Separate from the roughly 650-subject first cohort, the validation cohort of 95 to 150 subjects was the group to which the donors belonged. The chain employs TRBV2 and TRBJ1-5, with no reliable assignment of the D segment. This clonotype was sampled from a man aged 18 to 29 in good health and CMV-seronegative. Sequenced sample: PBMCs. The CDR3 corresponds to CASIQFLGSGQPQHF. The nucleotide sequence is given as TGTGCCAGCATTCAGTTCCTCGGGTCGGGACAGCCCCAGCATTTT.